This T cell receptor beta chain was identified in a study of T cells after yellow fever vaccination. Study-level points and caveats: Within FACS-sorted repertoires, abundant clonotypes contaminating from the bulk population could be present.

With V trimmed by 7 bases and J by 4 bases, 12 bases remained unmatched. The CDR3 spans 15 residues. Germline loops: CDR1 SQVTM, CDR2 ANQGSEA. TCRdb used MiXCR to reprocess the 5' RACE reads, holding one entry per CDR3 protein. The repertoire has 500,000 to 650,000 distinct CDR3 sequences, approximately 13% of them found once; the top ten carry about 16%. This clonotype has just a few counts. The antigen remains undetermined. The receptor was derived from a young man who received the YFV17D yellow fever vaccine. V and J are TRBV29-1 and TRBJ2-5; TRBD1 agrees at 10 bases. Sequencing was performed on PBMCs, taken on the day of the yellow fever booster vaccination. The CDR3 region is CSAGQGFLIGETQYF. The CDR3 DNA sequence: TGCAGCGCGGGACAGGGGTTTCTTATCGGAGAGACCCAGTACTTC.